Shown below are 8 T cell receptor beta chains from a single sample sequenced in a study of blood T cell repertoires in COVID-19. Data came from immunoSEQ multiplex PCR; TCRdb stores just in-frame clones and leaves some out. This repertoire shows approximately 120,000 clones, roughly 83% found once; its top ten account for over 15%. Specimen: peripheral blood. The receptor source for this set is a woman aged 60-70 years with acute or convalescent COVID-19.

The chain is built from TRBV19 and TRBJ1-1; a possible D gene is TRBD1 (6 bases). The ends were cut back, 4 bases at V and 6 bases at J, with 15 bases in the middle. Germline assignment: CDR1 LNHDA and CDR2 SQIVND (reference sequence). The CDR3 contains 14 residues. The CDR3 loop is CASSRKPEGAEAFF. The CDR3, as DNA: TGTGCCAGTAGTAGAAAACCAGAGGGGGCTGAAGCTTTCTTT.

The V and J genes are TRBV30 and TRBJ1-1; D remains ambiguous. Germline V gene data show CDR1 as GTSNPN and CDR2 as SVGIG (reference sequence). The CDR3 runs 11 residues. With 3 bases removed from V and 7 bases from J, the gap between germline ends came to 9 bases. The CDR3 DNA is TGTGCCTGGAGAACAGTACGTGAAGCTTTCTTT. Translated, it gives CAWRTVREAFF.

This clone is labeled medium-sized (0.01 to 0.1%). The V call is TRBV2, the J call TRBJ2-1, with D hard to call. This CDR3 has 15 residues. Germline CDR1 is SNHLY and CDR2 is FYNNEI. V was shortened by 2 bases and J by 0 bases, with 8 bases between the two germline ends. As DNA, the CDR3 is TGTGCCAGCAGTGAACGTCTGAGCTCCTACAATGAGCAGTTCTTC. Translating it yields CASSERLSSYNEQFF.

This clone was detected only a few times. The chain has TRBV2 and TRBJ1-5, with a weak D call TRBD1 (5 bases). V lost 4 bases and J lost 11, with 15 bases in between. This CDR3 spans 13 amino acids. The germline V gene encodes CDR1 SNHLY and CDR2 FYNNEI. CDR3 sequence reads: CASSVSVVGAQHF. CDR3 bases: TGTGCCAGCAGTGTCTCTGTAGTAGGGGCCCAGCATTTT.

The chain carries TRBV28 and TRBJ2-3, with 14 bases fitting TRBD2. J lost 0 bases, V lost 10 bases, and 6 bases had no gene match. The CDR3 is 16 residues long. Looked up from germline, CDR1 is MDHEN and CDR2 is SYDVKM. The DNA of the CDR3 is TGTGCCACCACCGGGACTAGCGGGAGAAGCACAGATACGCAGTATTTT. Amino acids: CATTGTSGRSTDTQYF.

J is TRBJ2-2 and V is TRBV5-1; 7 positions match TRBD1. CDR3 length: 15 residues. The V gene end was trimmed by 4 bases and the J gene end by 4 bases; junction bases not matched to a gene: 7. Per germline, CDR1 SGHRS and CDR2 YFSETQ. CDR3 residues: CASSHGGQFTGELFF. CDR3 nucleotide sequence: TGCGCCAGCAGCCATGGGGGACAGTTCACCGGGGAGCTGTTTTTT.

J is TRBJ2-5 and V is TRBV28; possible D gene TRBD2, 6 bases. V gave up 6 bases and J gave up 5 bases, with 16 bases separating them. In germline, CDR1 is MDHEN, CDR2 SYDVKM. This CDR3 region has 14 residues. The CDR3 region has the DNA TGTGCCAGCAGGCCAGGAGGGGTGGCGGAGACCCAGTACTTC. This sequence encodes CASRPGGVAETQYF.

To note about this clone: This sample includes further DNA sequences coding for the same CDR3. The chain recombines TRBV18 with TRBJ1-2; D is ambiguous. Germline V CDR1 and CDR2: KGHSH, LQKENI. V was pared by 1 base and J by 3 bases, with 9 bases between. The CDR3 runs 14 residues. CDR3 region: CASSPRNGDYGYTF. CDR3 coding DNA: TGTGCCAGCTCACCACGCAACGGGGACTATGGCTACACCTTC.